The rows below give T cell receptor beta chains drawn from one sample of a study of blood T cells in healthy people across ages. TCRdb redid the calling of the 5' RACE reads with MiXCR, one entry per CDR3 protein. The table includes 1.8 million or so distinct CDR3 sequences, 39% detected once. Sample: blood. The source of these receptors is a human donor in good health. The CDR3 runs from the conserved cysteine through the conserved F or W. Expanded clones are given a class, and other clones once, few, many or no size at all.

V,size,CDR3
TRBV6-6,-,CASRPRFKDGNYEQYF
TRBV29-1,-,CSVGYSGVTGELFF
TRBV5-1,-,CASSLGVYQFF
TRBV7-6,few,CASSLDLTAYEQFF
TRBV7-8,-,CASSLAQDGYEQYF
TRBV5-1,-,CASSSKATGVGTDTQYF
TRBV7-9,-,CARIQGDLAYEQYF
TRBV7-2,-,CASSLGTSTSYEQYF
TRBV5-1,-,CASSIGVNQPQHF
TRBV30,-,CAWSAQGNYGYTF
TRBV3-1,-,CAGSPRSCPYGYTF